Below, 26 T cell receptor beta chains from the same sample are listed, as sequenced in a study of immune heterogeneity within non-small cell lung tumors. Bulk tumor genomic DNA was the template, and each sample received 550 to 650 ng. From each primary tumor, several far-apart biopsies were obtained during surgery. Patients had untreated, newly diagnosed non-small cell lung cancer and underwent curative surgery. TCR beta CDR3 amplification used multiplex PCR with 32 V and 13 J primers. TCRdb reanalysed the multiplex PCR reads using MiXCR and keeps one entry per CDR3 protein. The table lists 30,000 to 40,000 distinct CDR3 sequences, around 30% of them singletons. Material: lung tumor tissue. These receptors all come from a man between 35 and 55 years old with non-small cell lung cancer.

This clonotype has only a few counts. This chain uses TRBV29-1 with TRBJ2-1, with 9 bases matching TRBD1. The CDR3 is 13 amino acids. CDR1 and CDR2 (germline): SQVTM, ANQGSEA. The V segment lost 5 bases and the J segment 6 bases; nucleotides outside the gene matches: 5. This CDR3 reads CSVKQGALNEQFF. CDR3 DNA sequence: TGCAGCGTTAAACAGGGGGCCCTCAATGAGCAGTTCTTC.

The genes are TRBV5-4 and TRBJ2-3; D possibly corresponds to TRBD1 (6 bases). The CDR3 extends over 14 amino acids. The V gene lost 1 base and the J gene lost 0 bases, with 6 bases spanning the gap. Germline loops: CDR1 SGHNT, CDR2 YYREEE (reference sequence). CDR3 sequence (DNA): TGTGCCAGCAGCTTGCAGGGGAGCACAGATACGCAGTATTTT. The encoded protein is CASSLQGSTDTQYF.

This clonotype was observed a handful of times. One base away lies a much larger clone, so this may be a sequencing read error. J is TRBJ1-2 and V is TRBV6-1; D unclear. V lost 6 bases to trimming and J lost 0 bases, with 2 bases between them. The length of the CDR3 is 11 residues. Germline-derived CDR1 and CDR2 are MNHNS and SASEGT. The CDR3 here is CASSPNYGYTF. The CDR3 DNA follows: TGTGCCAGCAGCCCTAACTATGGCTACACCTTC.

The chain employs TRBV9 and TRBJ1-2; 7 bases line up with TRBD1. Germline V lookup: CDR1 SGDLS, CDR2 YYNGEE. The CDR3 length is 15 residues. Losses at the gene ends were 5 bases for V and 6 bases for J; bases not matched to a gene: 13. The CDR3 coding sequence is TGTGCCAGCAGGGACCTGCAGGGGGGCAAAGATGGCTACACCTTC. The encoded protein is CASRDLQGGKDGYTF.

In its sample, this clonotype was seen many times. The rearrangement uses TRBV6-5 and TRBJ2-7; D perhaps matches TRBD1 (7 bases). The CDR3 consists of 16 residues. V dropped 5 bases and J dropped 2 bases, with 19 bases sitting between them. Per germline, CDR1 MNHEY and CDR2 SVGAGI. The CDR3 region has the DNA TGTGCCAGCAGTACTAGGGGGCGGGAATTTCCCTACGAGCAGTACTTC. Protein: CASSTRGREFPYEQYF.

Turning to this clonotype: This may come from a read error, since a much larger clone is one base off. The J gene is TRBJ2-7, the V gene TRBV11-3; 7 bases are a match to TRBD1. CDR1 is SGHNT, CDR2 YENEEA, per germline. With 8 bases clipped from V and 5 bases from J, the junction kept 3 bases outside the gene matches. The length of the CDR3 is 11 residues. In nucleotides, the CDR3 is TGTGCCAGCCTCAGGGGGAACGAGCAGTACTTC. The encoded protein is CASLRGNEQYF.

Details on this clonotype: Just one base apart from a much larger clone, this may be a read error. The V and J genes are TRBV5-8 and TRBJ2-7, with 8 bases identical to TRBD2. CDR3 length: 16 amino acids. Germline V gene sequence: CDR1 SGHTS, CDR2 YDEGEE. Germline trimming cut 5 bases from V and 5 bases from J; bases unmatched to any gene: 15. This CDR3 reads CASRRKGTRGGNEQYF. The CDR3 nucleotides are TGTGCCAGCAGAAGAAAAGGGACTAGAGGGGGAAACGAGCAGTACTTC.

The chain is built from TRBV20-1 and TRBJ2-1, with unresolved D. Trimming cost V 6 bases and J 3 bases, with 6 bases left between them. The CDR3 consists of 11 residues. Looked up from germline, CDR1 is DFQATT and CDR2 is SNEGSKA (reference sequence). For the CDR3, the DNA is TGCAGTGCCCCTGGCTACAATGAGCAGTTCTTC. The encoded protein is CSAPGYNEQFF.

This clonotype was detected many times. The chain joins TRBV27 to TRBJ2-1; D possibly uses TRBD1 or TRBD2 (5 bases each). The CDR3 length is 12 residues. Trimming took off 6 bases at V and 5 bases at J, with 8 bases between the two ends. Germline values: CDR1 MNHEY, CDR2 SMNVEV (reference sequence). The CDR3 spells CASRGVNNEQFF. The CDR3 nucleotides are TGTGCCAGCAGGGGGGTAAACAATGAGCAGTTCTTC.

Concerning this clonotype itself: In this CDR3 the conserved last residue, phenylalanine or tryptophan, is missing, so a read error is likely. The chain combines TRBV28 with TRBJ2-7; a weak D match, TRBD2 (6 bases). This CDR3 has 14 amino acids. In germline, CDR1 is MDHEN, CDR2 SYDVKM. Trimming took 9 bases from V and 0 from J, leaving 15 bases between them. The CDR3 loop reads CARSIGGSSYEQYL. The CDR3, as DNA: TGTGCCAGAAGCATTGGGGGGTCCTCCTACGAGCAGTACTTA.

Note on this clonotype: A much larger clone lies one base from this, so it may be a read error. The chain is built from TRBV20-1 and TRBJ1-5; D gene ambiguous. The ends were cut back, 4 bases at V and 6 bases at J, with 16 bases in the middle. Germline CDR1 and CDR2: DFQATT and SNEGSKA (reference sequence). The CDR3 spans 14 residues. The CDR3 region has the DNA TGCAGTGCTATTGCCGGTGGGGTAGGTCAGCCCCAGCATTTT. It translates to CSAIAGGVGQPQHF.

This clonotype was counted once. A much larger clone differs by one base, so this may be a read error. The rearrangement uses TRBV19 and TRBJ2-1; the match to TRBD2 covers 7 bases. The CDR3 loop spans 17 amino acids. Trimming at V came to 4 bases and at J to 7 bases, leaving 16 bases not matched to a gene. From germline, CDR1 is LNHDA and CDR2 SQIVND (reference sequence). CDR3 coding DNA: TGTGCCAGTAGTACTCCTTCCGGGACTAACGGGAGGAATGAGCAGTTCTTC. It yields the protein CASSTPSGTNGRNEQFF.

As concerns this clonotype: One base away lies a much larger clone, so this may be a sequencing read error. CDR3 region: CASSSGSQVQPQHF. Written as DNA, the CDR3 is TGTGCCAGCAGCTCAGGCAGCCAGGTCCAGCCCCAGCATTTT. The V call is TRBV7-2, the J call TRBJ1-5; D unclear. The germline V gene encodes CDR1 SGHTA and CDR2 FQGNSA. The V and J ends lost 4 bases and 7 bases respectively, with 14 bases between them. This CDR3 comprises 14 residues.

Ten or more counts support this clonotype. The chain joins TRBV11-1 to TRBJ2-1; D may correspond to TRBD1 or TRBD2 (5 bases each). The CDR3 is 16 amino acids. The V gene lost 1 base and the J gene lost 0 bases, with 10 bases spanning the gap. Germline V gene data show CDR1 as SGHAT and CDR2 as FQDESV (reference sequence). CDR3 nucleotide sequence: TGTGCCAGCAGCTTAGGAGGGGCAGTCTCCTACAATGAGCAGTTCTTC. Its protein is CASSLGGAVSYNEQFF. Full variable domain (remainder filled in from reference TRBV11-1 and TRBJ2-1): EAEVAQSPRYKITEKSQAVAFWCDPISGHATLYWYRQILGQGPELLVQFQDESVVDDSQLPKDRFSAERLKGVDSTLKIQPAELGDSAMYLCASSLGGAVSYNEQFFGPGTRLTVL.

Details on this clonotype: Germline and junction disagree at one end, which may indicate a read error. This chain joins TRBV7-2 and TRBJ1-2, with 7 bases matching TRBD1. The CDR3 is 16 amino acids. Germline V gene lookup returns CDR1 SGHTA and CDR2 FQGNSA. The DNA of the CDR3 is TGTGCCAGCAGCATCCGCCGAAACAGGGGCGATTATGGCTACGCCTTC. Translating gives CASSIRRNRGDYGYAF.

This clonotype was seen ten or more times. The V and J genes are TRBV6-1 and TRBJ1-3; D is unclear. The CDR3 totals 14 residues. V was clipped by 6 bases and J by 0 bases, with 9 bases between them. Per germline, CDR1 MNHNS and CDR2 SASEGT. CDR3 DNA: TGTGCCAGCAGCCAAACTTACTCTGGAAACACCATATATTTT. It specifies CASSQTYSGNTIYF.

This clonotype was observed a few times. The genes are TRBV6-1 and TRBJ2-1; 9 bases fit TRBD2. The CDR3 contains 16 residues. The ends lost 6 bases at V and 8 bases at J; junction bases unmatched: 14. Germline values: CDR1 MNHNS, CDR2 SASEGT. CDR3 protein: CASRLIAGDGADEQFF. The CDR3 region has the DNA TGTGCCAGCAGACTAATAGCGGGAGACGGTGCGGATGAGCAGTTCTTC.

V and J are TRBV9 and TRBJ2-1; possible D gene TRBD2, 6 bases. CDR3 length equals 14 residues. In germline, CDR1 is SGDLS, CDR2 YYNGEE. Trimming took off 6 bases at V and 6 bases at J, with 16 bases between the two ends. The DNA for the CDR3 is TGTGCCAGCACCCTAGGAGGGCTAGCCAATGAGCAGTTCTTC. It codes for CASTLGGLANEQFF.

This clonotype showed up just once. The CDR3 coding sequence is TGTGCCAGCAGCTTATCTATCGGACCGCAAATCAGTGAGCAGTTCTTC. It yields the protein CASSLSIGPQISEQFF. V and J are TRBV11-3 and TRBJ2-1; no definite D call. Per the germline V gene, CDR1 is SGHNT and CDR2 is YENEEA. The CDR3 is 16 amino acids. The V end was cut by 2 bases, the J end by 9 bases, with 20 bases between. Using reference TRBV11-3 and TRBJ2-1 for the parts outside the CDR3, the full variable domain is EAGVVQSPRYKIIEKKQPVAFWCNPISGHNTLYWYLQNLGQGPELLIRYENEEAVDDSQLPKDRFSAERLKGVDSTLKIQPAELGDSAVYLCASSLSIGPQISEQFFGPGTRLTVL.

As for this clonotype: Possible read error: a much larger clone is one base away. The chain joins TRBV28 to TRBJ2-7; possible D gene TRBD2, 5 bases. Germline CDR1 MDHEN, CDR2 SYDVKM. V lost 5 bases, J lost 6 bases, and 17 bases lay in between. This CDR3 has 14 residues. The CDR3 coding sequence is TGTGCCAGCAGTGCCACGGGATGGTTCGGCGAGCAGTACTTC. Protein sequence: CASSATGWFGEQYF.

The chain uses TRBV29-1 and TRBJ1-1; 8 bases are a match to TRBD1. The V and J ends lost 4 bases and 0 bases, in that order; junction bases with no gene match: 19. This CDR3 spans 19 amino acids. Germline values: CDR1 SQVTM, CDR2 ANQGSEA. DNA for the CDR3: TGCAGCGTTGGGTCCGTGGTATCGGCCAGGGGGCGCGTGAACACTGAAGCTTTCTTT. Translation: CSVGSVVSARGRVNTEAFF.

CDR3 sequence: CASSSRGLGGGTQYF. The CDR3 nucleotides read TGTGCCAGCAGTAGTCGGGGACTCGGAGGGGGGACCCAGTACTTC. This chain uses TRBV28 with TRBJ2-5; D possibly uses TRBD1 or TRBD2 (6 bases each). Trimming took 5 bases from V and 7 from J, leaving 20 bases between them. This CDR3 is 15 amino acids long. Per the germline V gene, CDR1 is MDHEN and CDR2 is SYDVKM.

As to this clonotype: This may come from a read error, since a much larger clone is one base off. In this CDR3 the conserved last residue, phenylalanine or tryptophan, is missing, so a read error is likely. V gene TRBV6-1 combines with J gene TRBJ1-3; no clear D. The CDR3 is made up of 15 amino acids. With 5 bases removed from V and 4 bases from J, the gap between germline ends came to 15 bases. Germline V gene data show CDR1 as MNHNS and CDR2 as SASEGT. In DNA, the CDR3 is TGTGCCAGCAGTCCCCCGGGCATCGAAGGAAACACCATATATTCT. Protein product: CASSPPGIEGNTIYS.

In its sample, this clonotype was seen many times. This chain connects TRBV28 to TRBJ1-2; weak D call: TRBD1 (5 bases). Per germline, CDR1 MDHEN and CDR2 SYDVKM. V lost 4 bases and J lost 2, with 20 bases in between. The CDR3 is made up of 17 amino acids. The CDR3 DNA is TGTGCCAGCAGTTCGGGGACCGGGACCCGAGGGAACTATGGCTACACCTTC. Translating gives CASSSGTGTRGNYGYTF.

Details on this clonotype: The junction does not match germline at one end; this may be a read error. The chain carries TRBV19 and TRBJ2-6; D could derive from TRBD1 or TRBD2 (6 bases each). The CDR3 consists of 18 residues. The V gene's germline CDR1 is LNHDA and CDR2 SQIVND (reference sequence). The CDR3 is CASSTWRGAALGANALTF. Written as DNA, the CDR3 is TGTGCCAGTAGTACTTGGAGGGGGGCAGCCTTGGGGGCCAACGCCCTGACTTTC.

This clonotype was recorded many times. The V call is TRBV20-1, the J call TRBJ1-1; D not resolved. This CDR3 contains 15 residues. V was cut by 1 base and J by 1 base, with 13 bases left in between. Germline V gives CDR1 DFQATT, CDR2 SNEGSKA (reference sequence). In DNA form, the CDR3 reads TGCAGTGCTAGAGTGGGAGGACGGGGGAACACTGAAGCTTTCTTT. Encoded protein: CSARVGGRGNTEAFF.